These T cell receptor beta chains were read from a single sample in a study of OX40 agonist ivuxolimab in advanced cancers. TCRdb keeps only in-frame clones here, not all; method: immunoSEQ multiplex PCR. The data hold tens of thousands of clones, with about 90% observed a single time. Sequencing was performed on CD4+ or CD8+ T cells sorted from blood, taken in a trial of the OX40 agonist ivuxolimab. Source of these receptors: an adult with an advanced solid tumor such as melanoma, head and neck, liver or kidney cancer. Both conserved end residues are part of each CDR3. The D gene is left open where the match is weak. Where a row states a size, it is once, few, many or the class of an expanded clone; other rows omit it.

-,TRBD1,TRBJ1-2,TRBV7-2,TGTGCCAGCAGCCAGGGACAGGGGCGAGGTGGCTACACCTTC,CASSQGQGRGGYTF
-,-,TRBJ2-2,TRBV19,TGTGCCAGTATGTCCCCCAGGGCGAACACCGGGGAGCTGTTTTTT,CASMSPRANTGELFF
-,-,TRBJ1-2,TRBV18,TGTGCCAGCTCACCACCGTCCTCGGGCGGGGCCGATGGCTACACCTTC,CASSPPSSGGADGYTF
-,TRBD1,TRBJ1-4,TRBV19,TGTGCCAGTAGTATTCGGGACAGGGATTTTGAAAAACTGTTTTTT,CASSIRDRDFEKLFF
-,-,TRBJ2-5,TRBV18,TGTGCCAGCTCACTTCAAGAGACCCAGTACTTC,CASSLQETQYF
-,-,TRBJ2-4,TRBV10-1,TGCGCCAGCAGTGAGTCGGCCAAGGTCTCTGGTAACATTCAGTACTTC,CASSESAKVSGNIQYF
once,-,TRBJ1-2,TRBV6-5,TGTGCCAGCAGTCCAGGACCTCTCTATGGCTACACCTTC,CASSPGPLYGYTF
-,-,TRBJ1-1,TRBV29-1,TGCAGCGTTGAAGGGGTAGGGGCAGGGCCGAACACTGAAGCTTTCTTT,CSVEGVGAGPNTEAFF
once,TRBD1,TRBJ1-2,TRBV6-6,TGTGCCAGCAGTTACTCTAGACAGGGGTCCAACTATGGCTACACCTTC,CASSYSRQGSNYGYTF
few,-,TRBJ1-1,TRBV11-2,TGTGCCAGCAGCTTATCATACACTGAAGCTTTCTTT,CASSLSYTEAFF
-,TRBD1,TRBJ2-7,TRBV7-2,TGTGCCAGCAGCCCTTGGACAGGGGGCATCCACGAGCAGTACTTC,CASSPWTGGIHEQYF
-,TRBD1,TRBJ1-5,TRBV6-5,TGTGCCAGCAGTTCCCCTGACAGGGGGAATCAGCCCCAGCATTTT,CASSSPDRGNQPQHF
-,TRBD1,TRBJ2-3,TRBV5-4,TGTGCCAGCAGCTTCGACAGGGGGACAGATACGCAGTATTTT,CASSFDRGTDTQYF
-,TRBD2,TRBJ2-3,TRBV18,TGTGCCAGCTCACCACCGTTCGGCGGGGGGGCCGGAGATACGCAGTATTTT,CASSPPFGGGAGDTQYF
-,-,TRBJ2-5,TRBV23-1,TGCGCCAGCAGGTCAGGGGATCGGTTAGGGACCCAGTACTTC,CASRSGDRLGTQYF
-,TRBD1,TRBJ1-2,TRBV25-1,TGTGCCAGCAGCAGACCGACAGGGGATGGCTACACCTTC,CASSRPTGDGYTF
-,-,TRBJ2-7,TRBV7-8,TGTGCCAGCAGCCGGTCGGAGACAGGCTACGAGCAGTACTTC,CASSRSETGYEQYF
-,-,TRBJ2-2,TRBV10-3,TGTGCCATCAGTGAAGGGGTGGGTAGCACCGGGGAGCTGTTTTTT,CAISEGVGSTGELFF
-,-,TRBJ2-1,TRBV11-2,TGTGCCAGCAGACTTTTAGGGTTCCATGAGCAGTTCTTC,CASRLLGFHEQFF
-,-,TRBJ2-1,TRBV28,TGTGCCAGCCGAGGAGCGGGCCCCATTTGGAACAATGAGCAGTTCTTC,CASRGAGPIWNNEQFF
few,-,TRBJ1-1,TRBV9,TGTGCCAGCAGCGTGAGACACATGGGTGGTGAAGCTTTCTTT,CASSVRHMGGEAFF
-,TRBD1,TRBJ1-1,TRBV11-1,TGTGCCAGCAGCTTAGTAGGGGGCGGCACTGAAGCTTTCTTT,CASSLVGGGTEAFF
-,TRBD2,TRBJ2-3,TRBV6-1,TGTGCCAGCAGTGAAGAGGTAGCGGGGGCAGATACGCAGTATTTT,CASSEEVAGADTQYF
few,-,TRBJ1-4,TRBV5-1,TGCGCCAGCAGCTACCGATCCCTGGGGACTAATGAAAAACTGTTTTTT,CASSYRSLGTNEKLFF
-,-,TRBJ1-1,TRBV10-3,TGTGCCATCAGTTACAGGACAGACACTGAAGCTTTCTTT,CAISYRTDTEAFF
-,-,TRBJ1-3,TRBV10-2,TGCGCCAGCAGTGAGTCGACTGGTCGGGGGACCATATATTTT,CASSESTGRGTIYF
-,-,TRBJ1-1,TRBV11-2,TGTGCCAGCAGCTTCGGGGGGGGCTCAAAGAACACTGAAGCTTTCTTT,CASSFGGGSKNTEAFF
-,-,TRBJ2-6,TRBV7-6,TGTGCCAGCAGCCCTTATGGGCAGGCCCCCTCTGGGGCCAACGTCCTGACTTTC,CASSPYGQAPSGANVLTF
-,-,TRBJ1-1,TRBV7-9,TGTGCCAGCACCCAGGGAGACACTGAAGCTTTCTTT,CASTQGDTEAFF
-,TRBD2,TRBJ2-7,TRBV4-1,TGCGCCAGCAGCCGACTCGGGACTAGCGGGGGCCATAGCTCCTACGAGCAGTACTTC,CASSRLGTSGGHSSYEQYF
-,-,TRBJ1-1,TRBV30,TGTGCCTGGATTAAACGGAGCACTGAAGCTTTCTTT,CAWIKRSTEAFF
-,-,TRBJ1-1,TRBV5-1,TGCGCCAGCAGCTTGGACCCAGGGGTCAGCACTGAAGCTTTCTTT,CASSLDPGVSTEAFF
-,TRBD1,TRBJ1-2,TRBV7-3,TGTGCCAGCAGCTTAACTCCGGGACAGGGCATTCAGGGCTACACCTTC,CASSLTPGQGIQGYTF
-,-,TRBJ1-1,TRBV5-1,TGCGCCAGCAGCCGGGTGAACACTGAAGCTTTCTTT,CASSRVNTEAFF
-,TRBD2,TRBJ2-7,TRBV5-4,TGTGCCAGCAGCTCCGACCCCTCACGGGGGGGCCTCGAGCAGTACTTC,CASSSDPSRGGLEQYF
-,TRBD2,TRBJ2-3,TRBV10-3,TGTGCCATCAGGCCTAGCGGGGGGGCGAGAGATACGCAGTATTTT,CAIRPSGGARDTQYF
-,-,TRBJ1-4,TRBV18,TGTGCCAGCTCACCTCAGGGGATTAATGAAAAACTGTTTTTT,CASSPQGINEKLFF
-,-,TRBJ2-7,TRBV7-9,TGTGCCAGCAGCCCCGAGCCGGGGTACTACGAGCAGTACTTC,CASSPEPGYYEQYF
-,-,TRBJ2-3,TRBV6-5,TGTGCCAGCAGGAACCCTTCGGATACGCAGTATTTT,CASRNPSDTQYF
-,-,TRBJ2-2,TRBV7-9,TGTGCCAGCAGCTCTTTGGGACACCGCGGAACCGGGGAGCTGTTTTTT,CASSSLGHRGTGELFF
-,TRBD1,TRBJ1-1,TRBV27,TGTGCCAGCAGTTCCGGACAGGGGGCTTTGCTGAACACTGAAGCTTTCTTT,CASSSGQGALLNTEAFF
-,-,TRBJ1-4,TRBV5-6,TGTGCCAGCAGCTTCACGTCCGGAGAGGATGAAAAACTGTTTTTT,CASSFTSGEDEKLFF
-,-,TRBJ1-5,TRBV7-6,TGTGCCAGCAGCCGCGGTCGGGGTTCGGGCAATCAGCCCCAGCATTTT,CASSRGRGSGNQPQHF
once,-,TRBJ1-2,TRBV5-6,TGTGCCAGCAGCTTGTTGGGCAGGGCCTATGGCTACACCTTC,CASSLLGRAYGYTF
once,-,TRBJ2-5,TRBV10-2,TGCGCCAGCAGTGAGTCAAGCGTTATAGAGACCCAGTACTTC,CASSESSVIETQYF